This T cell receptor (beta chain) was obtained from a study of T cell clusters in autoimmune cytopenias. Study background: A median of roughly 52,000 TRB reads per sample yielded a median around 2,400 distinct clonotypes. General study findings and limits: TRB repertoire shifts in secondary cytopenia and chronic lymphocytic leukemia mostly reflected lymphoma, not autoimmunity. Physiological T cell clusters of healthy donors were apparently absent in primary autoimmune cytopenia patients.

About 37,500 genome equivalents of blood DNA were amplified for TRB. This CDR3 has 16 residues. Germline CDR1 DFQATT, CDR2 SNEGSKA (reference sequence). Note on this clonotype: Antigen specificity is unknown.

TRB rearrangements were amplified by touch-down multiplex PCR with mixed TRB-A/B primers. Each CDR3 protein gets one entry in TCRdb, which reprocessed the multiplex PCR reads and gives no DNA. The table lists about 9,500 distinct CDR3 sequences. This sequence was found in a human donor with an autoimmune cytopenia or autoimmune hepatitis (not recorded which). This sequence joins TRBV20-1 and TRBJ2-5; lacking DNA, the TRBD1 call made by TCRdb goes unchecked. Sequencing was carried out using peripheral blood. CDR3 sequence reads: CSARDQGQGGGETQYF.